The sequence of this T cell receptor beta chain was determined in a study of cytomegalovirus exposure and HLA in healthy donors. PCR employed 60 Vbeta and 13 Jbeta primers. Assay: immunoSEQ multiplex PCR; the TCRdb copy retains only in-frame clones and omits some. The table shows around 130,000 clones, with 75% to 90% occurring only once. Study conclusions and caveats: TCR beta sequences numbering around 15,000 were associated with HLA alleles at 0.05 false discovery rate in a later analysis. Researchers catalogued about 150 TCR beta chains as cytomegalovirus-associated. An assumption of roughly uniform sequencing depth across donors underlay the presence/absence analyses.

Regarding this clone: Its cognate antigen is unknown.

Regarding donors, all were healthy bone marrow donors. This CDR3 contains 20 residues. J gave up 0 bases and V 0 bases, and 13 bases lay outside the gene matches. The germline CDR1 and CDR2 sequences are LGHNA and YSLEER. The sample comprised PBMCs. The chain uses TRBV4-3 and TRBJ1-2; TRBD1 agrees at 10 bases. The TCR sequence derives from a man aged 35-49 years in good health and CMV-seronegative. In DNA form, the CDR3 reads TGCGCCAGCAGCCAAGATGGGGTTGGGACAGGGGCATTTTCTAACTATGGCTACACCTTC. This gives the protein CASSQDGVGTGAFSNYGYTF.